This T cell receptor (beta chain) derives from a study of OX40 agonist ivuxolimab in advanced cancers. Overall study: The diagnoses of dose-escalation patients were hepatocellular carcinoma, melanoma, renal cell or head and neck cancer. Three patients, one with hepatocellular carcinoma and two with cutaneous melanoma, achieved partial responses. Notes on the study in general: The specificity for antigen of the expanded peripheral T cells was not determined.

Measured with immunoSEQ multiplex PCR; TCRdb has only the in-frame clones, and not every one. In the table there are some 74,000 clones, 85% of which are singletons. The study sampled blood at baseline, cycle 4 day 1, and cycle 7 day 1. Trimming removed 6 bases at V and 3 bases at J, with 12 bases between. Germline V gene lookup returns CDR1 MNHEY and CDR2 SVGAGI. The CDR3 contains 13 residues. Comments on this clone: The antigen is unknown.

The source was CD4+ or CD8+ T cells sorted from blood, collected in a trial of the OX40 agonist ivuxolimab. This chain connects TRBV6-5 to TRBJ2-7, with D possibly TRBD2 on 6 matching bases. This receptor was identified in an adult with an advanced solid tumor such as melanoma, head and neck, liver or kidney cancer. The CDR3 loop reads CASSQGGVYEQYF. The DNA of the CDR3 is TGTGCCAGCAGCCAGGGCGGGGTCTACGAGCAGTACTTC.